Below, 19 T cell receptor beta chains from the same sample are listed, as sequenced in a study of neurological immune-mediated disorders. TCRdb reprocessed the 5' RACE reads via MiXCR and lists one record per CDR3 protein. The sample lists under 90,000 distinct CDR3 sequences; about 9.7% were seen once. The sample comprised PBMCs. Source of these receptors: a man between 50 and 59 years old in good health.

This clonotype was counted at least ten times. V and J are TRBV6-1 and TRBJ1-5; D not resolved. The CDR3 contains 17 residues. Germline lookup yields CDR1 MNHNS and CDR2 SASEGT. V was pared by 5 bases and J by 3 bases, with 20 bases between. CDR3 nucleotide sequence: TGTGCCAGCAGTCCCCGACCAAAAACTAAATACAATCAGCCCCAGCATTTT. Translated, it gives CASSPRPKTKYNQPQHF.

This clonotype appeared many times. This chain uses TRBV12-3 or TRBV12-4 with TRBJ1-1, with TRBD1 matching over 8 bases. The V gene end was trimmed by 6 bases and the J gene end by 5 bases; junction bases not matched to a gene: 11. The CDR3 is made up of 15 amino acids. DNA for the CDR3: TGTGCCAGCAGCCCAGGGGGCGCGTCTAGGACTGAAGCTTTCTTT. Protein sequence: CASSPGGASRTEAFF.

At least ten counts were recorded for this clonotype. The chain joins TRBV7-2 to TRBJ2-7; TRBD1 might be the D (5 bases). From germline, CDR1 is SGHTA and CDR2 FQGNSA. The V gene lost 6 bases and the J gene lost 2 bases, with 8 bases spanning the gap. CDR3 length equals 12 residues. In DNA form, the CDR3 reads TGTGCCAGCAGTCCGACAGCCTACGAGCAGTACTTC. Its protein is CASSPTAYEQYF. Based on the CDR3 plus reference TRBV7-2 and TRBJ2-7, the full variable domain is GAGVSQSPSNKVTEKGKDVELRCDPISGHTALYWYRQSLGQGLEFLIYFQGNSAPDKSGLPSDRFSAERTGGSVSTLTIQRTQQEDSAVYLCASSPTAYEQYFGPGTRLTVT.

This clonotype was detected ten times or more. This chain connects TRBV28 to TRBJ2-3, with 11 positions matching TRBD1. This CDR3 has 16 amino acids. J lost 6 bases, V lost 4 bases, and 9 bases had no gene match. The germline V gene encodes CDR1 MDHEN and CDR2 SYDVKM. The CDR3 here is CASSSAGTGGRDTQYF. The CDR3 DNA follows: TGTGCCAGCAGTTCCGCCGGGACAGGGGGTAGGGATACGCAGTATTTT. Filled out from reference TRBV28 and TRBJ2-3, the complete variable domain reads DVKVTQSSRYLVKRTGEKVFLECVQDMDHENMFWYRQDPGLGLRLIYFSYDVKMKEKGDIPEGYSVSREKKERFSLILESASTNQTSMYLCASSSAGTGGRDTQYFGPGTRLTVL.

This clonotype was counted only a few times. The chain uses TRBV20-1 and TRBJ2-1; 14 nucleotides align to TRBD2. The germline gives CDR1 DFQATT, CDR2 SNEGSKA (reference sequence). The length of the CDR3 is 18 residues. Trimming cost V 0 bases and J 8 bases; bases outside gene matches: 12. CDR3 in amino acids: CSARDPWKGLAGGYEQFF. In DNA form, the CDR3 reads TGCAGTGCTAGAGATCCGTGGAAAGGACTAGCGGGAGGATATGAGCAGTTCTTC.

In its sample, this clonotype was seen many times. The rearrangement uses TRBV9 and TRBJ2-3; the D call may be TRBD1 or TRBD2 (5 bases each). CDR1 and CDR2 (germline): SGDLS, YYNGEE. Trimming pared 4 bases from V and 8 bases from J, leaving 17 bases between. The length of the CDR3 is 14 residues. Here the CDR3 DNA reads TGTGCCAGCAGCCGGGACCAGGCAGCGTCTACGCAGTATTTT. Amino acid sequence: CASSRDQAASTQYF.

On this clonotype itself: A much larger clone sits a single nucleotide away, making a read error possible. J is TRBJ2-5 and V is TRBV5-1; tentatively, D is TRBD1 (5 bases). CDR3 length: 14 amino acids. Per the germline V gene, CDR1 is SGHRS and CDR2 is YFSETQ. V lost 0 bases and J lost 2, with 8 bases in between. CDR3 amino acids: CASSLEGPQETQYF. CDR3 nucleotide sequence: TGCGCCAGCAGCTTGGAGGGGCCTCAAGAGACCCAGTACTTC.

This clonotype has ten or more counts. The V and J genes are TRBV12-3 or TRBV12-4 and TRBJ2-7, with 7 bases lining up with TRBD2. There are 14 residues in the CDR3. J lost 3 bases, V lost 2 bases, and 4 bases had no gene match. The CDR3 region has the DNA TGTGCCAGCAGTTTAAGGGAGGGAAGCTACGAGCAGTACTTC. Residues: CASSLREGSYEQYF.

This rearrangement joins TRBV10-3 to TRBJ2-1; 8 bases line up with TRBD2. The V segment lost 5 bases and the J segment 5 bases; nucleotides outside the gene matches: 11. Germline CDR1 ENHRY, CDR2 SYGVKD. The CDR3 is made up of 16 amino acids. In DNA, the CDR3 is TGTGCCATCAGTCCATTCGGCGGGGGGTCCCACAATGAGCAGTTCTTC. It yields the protein CAISPFGGGSHNEQFF.

At least ten counts were recorded for this clonotype. This chain uses TRBV5-1 with TRBJ2-3; D possibly uses TRBD1 or TRBD2 (5 bases each). The germline V and J ends were trimmed by 0 bases and 1 base, with 9 bases remaining between them. CDR1 and CDR2 (germline): SGHRS, YFSETQ. CDR3 length: 15 amino acids. CDR3 bases: TGCGCCAGCAGCTTGGGGCAGGGAGGCACAGATACGCAGTATTTT. It specifies CASSLGQGGTDTQYF.

In its sample, this clonotype was seen many times. This sequence joins TRBV12-3 or TRBV12-4 and TRBJ2-7; TRBD1 matches at 10 bases. The CDR3 consists of 16 residues. The J segment lost 3 bases and the V segment lost 4 bases, leaving 9 bases of the junction unmatched. The CDR3 spells CASSSPRDRGVYEQYF. The DNA for the CDR3 is TGTGCCAGCAGTTCTCCCCGGGACAGGGGCGTCTACGAGCAGTACTTC.

This clonotype occurred many times. The CDR3 DNA sequence: TGTGCCAGCAGTCGTGAAAAGGCCCAATACGAGCAGTACTTC. Amino acids: CASSREKAQYEQYF. The chain is built from TRBV6-5 and TRBJ2-7; D not certain. The CDR3 consists of 14 residues. The ends were cut back, 5 bases at V and 4 bases at J, with 15 bases in the middle. Germline CDR1 is MNHEY and CDR2 is SVGAGI.

This clonotype showed up many times. This chain links TRBV29-1 with TRBJ1-1; 9 nucleotides align to TRBD1. Losses at the gene ends were 7 bases for V and 6 bases for J; bases not matched to a gene: 9. The CDR3 totals 13 residues. CDR1 is SQVTM and CDR2 is ANQGSEA in the germline V gene. The CDR3 coding sequence is TGCAGCGCCGGACAGGGGATAGTCTCTGAAGCTTTCTTT. It codes for CSAGQGIVSEAFF.

In its sample, this clonotype was seen many times. V and J are TRBV12-3 or TRBV12-4 and TRBJ1-5, with a possible D match to TRBD1 (6 bases). The CDR3 has 14 residues. V gave up 10 bases and J gave up 6 bases, with 19 bases separating them. CDR3 nucleotide sequence: TGTGCCATCACCACCCCGGGAGGGGGTCAGCCCCAGCATTTT. Its protein is CAITTPGGGQPQHF.

This clonotype was recorded many times. V gene TRBV6-5 combines with J gene TRBJ1-3; D is uncertain. From germline, CDR1 is MNHEY and CDR2 SVGAGI. V was cut by 10 bases and J by 0 bases, with 10 bases left in between. There are 13 residues in the CDR3. The CDR3 nucleotides are TGTGCCACCCAGTCCGGCTCTGGAAACACCATATATTTT. Translation gives CATQSGSGNTIYF.

The chain is built from TRBV6-6 and TRBJ2-7; D is unresolved. Trimming pared 7 bases from V and 4 bases from J, leaving 17 bases between. From germline, CDR1 is MNHNY and CDR2 SVGAGI (reference sequence). The CDR3 extends over 14 amino acids. The DNA of the CDR3 is TGTGCCAGCACCATTAGTACAGAGAGATACGAGCAGTACTTC. Its translation: CASTISTERYEQYF.

This clonotype appeared many times. V usage is TRBV27 and J usage is TRBJ2-7; no definite D call. The CDR3 consists of 13 residues. V dropped 4 bases and J dropped 4 bases, with 11 bases sitting between them. Germline CDR1 and CDR2: MNHEY and SMNVEV (reference sequence). The CDR3 coding sequence is TGTGCCAGCAGTTCCTACCTGATGTACGAGCAGTACTTC. It translates to CASSSYLMYEQYF.

This clonotype came up many times. The rearrangement links TRBV15 to TRBJ2-1; a possible D gene is TRBD1 (6 bases). V was trimmed by 3 bases and J by 4 bases, leaving 16 bases between them. CDR1 and CDR2 from the germline V gene are LNHNV and YYDKDF (reference sequence). The CDR3 length is 16 residues. The CDR3 sequence is CATSSRDKTRYNEQFF. The CDR3 nucleotides read TGTGCCACCAGCAGCCGGGACAAAACTCGATACAATGAGCAGTTCTTC.

This clonotype was seen just once. This sequence may be a read error, since a much larger clone differs from it by one base. The gene calls are TRBV7-2 and TRBJ1-5, with D tentatively TRBD1 (6 bases). CDR3 length equals 15 residues. V dropped 2 bases and J dropped 4 bases, with 12 bases sitting between them. Germline V lookup: CDR1 SGHTA, CDR2 FQGNSA. The CDR3: CASSLFDRWNQPQHF. CDR3 nucleotide sequence: TGTGCCAGCAGCTTATTCGACAGGTGGAATCAGCCCCAGCATTTT. The variable domain in full, with the rest retrieved from reference TRBV7-2 and TRBJ1-5, is GAGVSQSPSNKVTEKGKDVELRCDPISGHTALYWYRQSLGQGLEFLIYFQGNSAPDKSGLPSDRFSAERTGGSVSTLTIQRTQQEDSAVYLCASSLFDRWNQPQHFGDGTRLSIL.